The rows below give T cell receptor beta chains drawn from one sample of a study of blood T cell repertoires in COVID-19. Sequenced by immunoSEQ multiplex PCR; TCRdb stores in-frame clones only, minus some. The table includes 250,000 to 300,000 clones, about nine tenths detected once. Sequenced: PBMCs or T cells enriched from blood (not recorded which). Source of these receptors: a woman aged 60-75 years who had recovered from COVID-19. Both conserved end residues are part of each CDR3. Each record gives: V gene, J gene, clone size, D gene, CDR3 DNA, CDR3 protein. D genes are given only for firm matches. The size of a clone is reported for some rows only, either as once, few or many, or as a class for expanded clones.

v_gene: TRBV4-1
j_gene: TRBJ2-7
abundance: few
d_gene: NA
CDR3nt: TGCGCCAGCAGGACCGGGACTGAGTCCTACGAGCAGTACTTC
CDR3aa: CASRTGTESYEQYF

v_gene: TRBV3-1/TRBV3-2
j_gene: TRBJ1-6
abundance: NA
d_gene: TRBD1
CDR3nt: TGTGCCAGCAGCCCGACAGGGGGCGGAGGTTCACCCCTCCACTTT
CDR3aa: CASSPTGGGGSPLHF

v_gene: TRBV27
j_gene: TRBJ1-6
abundance: NA
d_gene: TRBD1
CDR3nt: TGTGCCAGCAGGTATACAGGGGGTAATTCACCCCTCCACTTT
CDR3aa: CASRYTGGNSPLHF

v_gene: TRBV18
j_gene: TRBJ1-1
abundance: NA
d_gene: TRBD1
CDR3nt: TGTGCCAGCTCCCTTGGACAGGGGTCGTCCACTGAAGCTTTCTTT
CDR3aa: CASSLGQGSSTEAFF

v_gene: TRBV5-4
j_gene: TRBJ2-3
abundance: once
d_gene: NA
CDR3nt: TGTGCCAGCAGCGCAGAGGTAGGCACAGATACGCAGTATTTT
CDR3aa: CASSAEVGTDTQYF

v_gene: TRBV7-9
j_gene: TRBJ1-3
abundance: NA
d_gene: NA
CDR3nt: TGTGCCAGCACCCGGGAGTCTGGAAACACCATATATTTT
CDR3aa: CASTRESGNTIYF

v_gene: TRBV29-1
j_gene: TRBJ2-3
abundance: NA
d_gene: TRBD1
CDR3nt: TGCAGCGTGGGAAGGGGGCCGGGAGATACGCAGTATTTT
CDR3aa: CSVGRGPGDTQYF

v_gene: TRBV5-1
j_gene: TRBJ2-3
abundance: NA
d_gene: NA
CDR3nt: TGCGCCAGCGGGGTTGACGGGAGTTGGGATACGCAGTATTTT
CDR3aa: CASGVDGSWDTQYF

v_gene: TRBV18
j_gene: TRBJ2-7
abundance: NA
d_gene: NA
CDR3nt: TGTGCCAGCTCACCAAGGGGGACGGCTCCCTACGAGCAGTACTTC
CDR3aa: CASSPRGTAPYEQYF

v_gene: TRBV5-1
j_gene: TRBJ2-3
abundance: NA
d_gene: TRBD2
CDR3nt: TGCGCCAGCAGCGAAGGGCGGCCGACTAGCGGGAGTCGAGATACGCAGTATTTT
CDR3aa: CASSEGRPTSGSRDTQYF

v_gene: TRBV3-1/TRBV3-2
j_gene: TRBJ2-2
abundance: NA
d_gene: TRBD2
CDR3nt: TGTGCCAGCAGCCCAGAGGCACTAGCGACCGGGGAGCTGTTTTTT
CDR3aa: CASSPEALATGELFF

v_gene: TRBV7-9
j_gene: TRBJ1-4
abundance: NA
d_gene: NA
CDR3nt: TGTGCCAGCAGCTTCGCGGGTAGGAGTGAAAAACTGTTTTTT
CDR3aa: CASSFAGRSEKLFF

v_gene: TRBV10-1
j_gene: TRBJ2-2
abundance: once
d_gene: NA
CDR3nt: TGCGCCAGCAGTGCAGGGATGAATACCGGGGAGCTGTTTTTT
CDR3aa: CASSAGMNTGELFF

v_gene: TRBV28
j_gene: TRBJ2-2
abundance: NA
d_gene: NA
CDR3nt: TGTGCCAGCAGTTTTGCGGGCGTGGACGGGGAGCTGTTTTTT
CDR3aa: CASSFAGVDGELFF

v_gene: TRBV10-3
j_gene: TRBJ2-3
abundance: NA
d_gene: TRBD2
CDR3nt: TGTGCCATCAGGGGGACTAGCGGGGACACTAGCACAGATACGCAGTATTTT
CDR3aa: CAIRGTSGDTSTDTQYF

v_gene: TRBV7-3
j_gene: TRBJ2-7
abundance: NA
d_gene: NA
CDR3nt: TGTGCCAGCAGCCCCCCGGGATCGTACGAGCAGTACTTC
CDR3aa: CASSPPGSYEQYF

v_gene: TRBV11-2
j_gene: TRBJ2-1
abundance: once
d_gene: TRBD1
CDR3nt: TGTGCCAGCAGCTTCGGGACAGGGTGGTTCTTC
CDR3aa: CASSFGTGWFF

v_gene: TRBV12-3/TRBV12-4
j_gene: TRBJ1-5
abundance: NA
d_gene: NA
CDR3nt: TGTGCCAGCAGTGGGGGACTCAATCAGCCCCAGCATTTT
CDR3aa: CASSGGLNQPQHF

v_gene: TRBV5-4
j_gene: TRBJ2-1
abundance: NA
d_gene: TRBD1
CDR3nt: TGTGCCAGCAGCCCGAGGGTGACAGGGGTTCCAGCGGAGCAGTTCTTC
CDR3aa: CASSPRVTGVPAEQFF

v_gene: TRBV9
j_gene: TRBJ1-2
abundance: NA
d_gene: NA
CDR3nt: TGTGCCAGCAGCGTAGTTCGGGGTCTAGATGGCTACACCTTC
CDR3aa: CASSVVRGLDGYTF

v_gene: TRBV24-1
j_gene: TRBJ2-7
abundance: NA
d_gene: NA
CDR3nt: TGTGCCACCAGTGATTTGCCCTCCGACATTTCCTACGAGCAGTACTTC
CDR3aa: CATSDLPSDISYEQYF

v_gene: TRBV28
j_gene: TRBJ1-5
abundance: NA
d_gene: NA
CDR3nt: TGTGCCAGCAGTTCTTTGAATCAGCCCCAGCATTTT
CDR3aa: CASSSLNQPQHF

v_gene: TRBV5-6
j_gene: TRBJ1-3
abundance: NA
d_gene: NA
CDR3nt: TGTGCCAGCAGCTTGCCTCCGGACAGCTCTGGAAACACCATATATTTT
CDR3aa: CASSLPPDSSGNTIYF

v_gene: TRBV27
j_gene: TRBJ2-2
abundance: NA
d_gene: TRBD1
CDR3nt: TGTGCCAGCATCGACAGGGGGTCGTTCGGGGAGCTGTTTTTT
CDR3aa: CASIDRGSFGELFF

v_gene: TRBV5-6
j_gene: TRBJ1-2
abundance: NA
d_gene: NA
CDR3nt: TGTGCCAGCAGCTTACTCCACAGGGATGTTGGGGGCTACACCTTC
CDR3aa: CASSLLHRDVGGYTF

v_gene: TRBV10-2
j_gene: TRBJ2-3
abundance: NA
d_gene: TRBD1
CDR3nt: TGCGCCAGCAGTGAGACACAGGGGTCAACGCAGTATTTT
CDR3aa: CASSETQGSTQYF

v_gene: TRBV28
j_gene: TRBJ2-5
abundance: NA
d_gene: TRBD1
CDR3nt: TGTGCCAGCAGTCCGGGACAGGTACGGGAGACCCAGTACTTC
CDR3aa: CASSPGQVRETQYF

v_gene: TRBV4-1
j_gene: TRBJ2-7
abundance: NA
d_gene: NA
CDR3nt: TGCGCCAGCAGCCAAGATCGTTCTCCGCGCGCTACCTACGAGCAGTACTTC
CDR3aa: CASSQDRSPRATYEQYF

v_gene: TRBV15
j_gene: TRBJ2-7
abundance: NA
d_gene: NA
CDR3nt: TGTGCCACCAGCAGGGCACTTGTAAGACATCCCTACGAGCAGTACTTC
CDR3aa: CATSRALVRHPYEQYF

v_gene: TRBV3-1/TRBV3-2
j_gene: TRBJ2-7
abundance: NA
d_gene: NA
CDR3nt: TGTGCCAGCAGCCCAGGGCCGGGCTACGAGCAGTACTTC
CDR3aa: CASSPGPGYEQYF

v_gene: TRBV18
j_gene: TRBJ2-1
abundance: NA
d_gene: NA
CDR3nt: TGTGCCAGCTCACCTACAGGGTACCATGAGCAGTTCTTC
CDR3aa: CASSPTGYHEQFF

v_gene: TRBV28
j_gene: TRBJ2-3
abundance: NA
d_gene: NA
CDR3nt: TGTGCCAGCAGTTCATCACGCGGGTCCACAGATACGCAGTATTTT
CDR3aa: CASSSSRGSTDTQYF

v_gene: TRBV28
j_gene: TRBJ2-2
abundance: NA
d_gene: TRBD2
CDR3nt: TGTGCCACCGGCCGGGAGGACACCGGGGAGCTGTTTTTT
CDR3aa: CATGREDTGELFF

v_gene: TRBV5-1
j_gene: TRBJ2-2
abundance: NA
d_gene: NA
CDR3nt: TGCGCCAGCAGCTGGGGTGCGGGAACAGCCGGGGAGCTGTTTTTT
CDR3aa: CASSWGAGTAGELFF

v_gene: TRBV28
j_gene: TRBJ1-1
abundance: NA
d_gene: NA
CDR3nt: TGTGCCAGCAGTGAGAATCAGGGGTGGACTGAAGCTTTCTTT
CDR3aa: CASSENQGWTEAFF

v_gene: TRBV5-5
j_gene: TRBJ2-5
abundance: NA
d_gene: TRBD2
CDR3nt: TGTGCCAGCAGCGTCGGGACTAGCGTAGAGACCCAGTACTTC
CDR3aa: CASSVGTSVETQYF

v_gene: TRBV28
j_gene: TRBJ1-4
abundance: NA
d_gene: NA
CDR3nt: TGTGCCAGCAGTCCCCTCCGTCGGAATGAAAAACTGTTTTTT
CDR3aa: CASSPLRRNEKLFF

v_gene: TRBV30
j_gene: TRBJ1-4
abundance: NA
d_gene: NA
CDR3nt: TGTGCCTGGAGGCGGCCCCCAACTAATGAAAAACTGTTTTTT
CDR3aa: CAWRRPPTNEKLFF

v_gene: TRBV28
j_gene: TRBJ2-2
abundance: few
d_gene: NA
CDR3nt: TGTGCCAGCAGGCCTGGAGGGGCAGAAGACACCGGGGAGCTGTTTTTT
CDR3aa: CASRPGGAEDTGELFF

v_gene: TRBV3-1/TRBV3-2
j_gene: TRBJ2-3
abundance: NA
d_gene: TRBD2
CDR3nt: TGTGCCAGCAGCCACCCCCCACGGCGGGGGGGCTCAGATACGCAGTATTTT
CDR3aa: CASSHPPRRGGSDTQYF

v_gene: TRBV5-1
j_gene: TRBJ2-7
abundance: NA
d_gene: TRBD2
CDR3nt: TGCGCCAGCAGCTTGGGTGGGCTAGCGGGAGGCAACGAGCAGTACTTC
CDR3aa: CASSLGGLAGGNEQYF

v_gene: TRBV5-4
j_gene: TRBJ1-6
abundance: NA
d_gene: NA
CDR3nt: TGTGCCAGCAGCTTGTCCGCGCAGGGTGGTCCCTATAATTCACCCCTCCACTTT
CDR3aa: CASSLSAQGGPYNSPLHF

v_gene: TRBV10-3
j_gene: TRBJ2-7
abundance: NA
d_gene: NA
CDR3nt: TGTGCCATCGGAAGGGGCCGCGAAGGGTACTTC
CDR3aa: CAIGRGREGYF

v_gene: TRBV3-1/TRBV3-2
j_gene: TRBJ1-2
abundance: NA
d_gene: TRBD1
CDR3nt: TGTGCCAGCAGCCAAGATCTGGGGACAGGGAGCAACTATGGCTACACCTTC
CDR3aa: CASSQDLGTGSNYGYTF

v_gene: TRBV3-1/TRBV3-2
j_gene: TRBJ2-1
abundance: NA
d_gene: NA
CDR3nt: TGTGCCAGCAGCCTTCTAGGGACAAGTAATAATGAGCAGTTCTTC
CDR3aa: CASSLLGTSNNEQFF

v_gene: TRBV5-1
j_gene: TRBJ1-1
abundance: NA
d_gene: NA
CDR3nt: TGCGCCAGCAGCTTGGGTGGGACACTGAACACTGAAGCTTTCTTT
CDR3aa: CASSLGGTLNTEAFF

v_gene: TRBV28
j_gene: TRBJ1-5
abundance: NA
d_gene: TRBD1
CDR3nt: TGTGCCAGCAGTTCGGGACAGCAAGGTACCTTAAATCAGCCCCAGCATTTT
CDR3aa: CASSSGQQGTLNQPQHF

v_gene: TRBV9
j_gene: TRBJ2-7
abundance: NA
d_gene: NA
CDR3nt: TGTGCCAGCAGCGCTCATGGTAGCGAAGCCTACGAGCAGTACTTC
CDR3aa: CASSAHGSEAYEQYF

v_gene: TRBV28
j_gene: TRBJ2-1
abundance: NA
d_gene: NA
CDR3nt: TGTGCCAGCCACACCCAAGGGGGGGGTTACAATGAGCAGTTCTTC
CDR3aa: CASHTQGGGYNEQFF

v_gene: TRBV11-2
j_gene: TRBJ2-2
abundance: NA
d_gene: TRBD2
CDR3nt: TGTGCCAGCAGCAAGTTAGCGGGTGCTGCCCCGACCGGGGAGCTGTTTTTT
CDR3aa: CASSKLAGAAPTGELFF

v_gene: TRBV11-3
j_gene: TRBJ1-1
abundance: NA
d_gene: NA
CDR3nt: TGTGCCAGCAGCTCTCCACTGACAGAAACGAACACTGAAGCTTTCTTT
CDR3aa: CASSSPLTETNTEAFF

v_gene: TRBV11-2
j_gene: TRBJ1-2
abundance: NA
d_gene: NA
CDR3nt: TGTGCCAGCAGCGACGCGGTAGGGGGACCTAGCTACACCTTC
CDR3aa: CASSDAVGGPSYTF

v_gene: TRBV19
j_gene: TRBJ1-5
abundance: few
d_gene: NA
CDR3nt: TGTGCCAGTAGAGACAGAATTTATAGCAATCAGCCCCAGCATTTT
CDR3aa: CASRDRIYSNQPQHF

v_gene: TRBV19
j_gene: TRBJ2-1
abundance: once
d_gene: NA
CDR3nt: TGTGCCAGTATGGGCTATTCCTACAATGAGCAGTTCTTC
CDR3aa: CASMGYSYNEQFF

v_gene: TRBV13
j_gene: TRBJ1-1
abundance: NA
d_gene: TRBD1
CDR3nt: TGTGCCAGCAGACCACAGGGGTTGGCTGAAGCTTTCTTT
CDR3aa: CASRPQGLAEAFF

v_gene: TRBV5-5
j_gene: TRBJ2-1
abundance: NA
d_gene: NA
CDR3nt: TGTGCCAGCAGCTTGGCCACAGGGGGGGGGCTAAATGAGCAGTTCTTC
CDR3aa: CASSLATGGGLNEQFF

v_gene: TRBV28
j_gene: TRBJ1-5
abundance: NA
d_gene: NA
CDR3nt: TGTGCCAGCAGTTTTTCGACTAATGATCAGCCCCAGCATTTT
CDR3aa: CASSFSTNDQPQHF